One T cell receptor beta chain is described in this entry. Antigen specificity is unknown. Germline loops: CDR1 MNHEY, CDR2 SMNVEV (reference sequence). The CDR3 is 14 amino acids. V lost 6 bases to trimming and J lost 2 bases, with 13 bases between them. Once RNA had been extracted, it was reverse transcribed into cDNA to act as the sequencing template. TCRdb's copy holds only in-frame clones and misses some; the assay was immunoSEQ multiplex PCR. The data show roughly 100,000 clones, with approximately 66% seen just once and about 14% held by the top ten. Described treatment: oral pan-JAK inhibitor, 5-10 mg twice daily. PBMCs were stained for CD3, CD4 and CD8, and CD4+ and CD8+ T cells were sorted. The data derive from a study of CD8+ T cells in alopecia areata. Overall study: Percentage of affected scalp area was the basis on which treated patients' severity was scored.

Regarding the study as a whole: Just one nonresponder means the tie between baseline CD8+ expansion and response stays uncertain. Tofacitinib produced a significant decrease in scalp clonality and in expanded CD8+ clones among the top 100.

V usage is TRBV27 and J usage is TRBJ1-2; D possibly corresponds to TRBD1 (5 bases). Sequenced here: CD8+ T cells sorted from blood, sampled at week 4, from a patient treated with tofacitinib. The sequence was collected from a human donor with alopecia areata. The CDR3 sequence: CASSSGGVNYGYTF. For the CDR3, the DNA is TGTGCCAGCAGCTCCGGGGGGGTAAACTATGGCTACACCTTC.